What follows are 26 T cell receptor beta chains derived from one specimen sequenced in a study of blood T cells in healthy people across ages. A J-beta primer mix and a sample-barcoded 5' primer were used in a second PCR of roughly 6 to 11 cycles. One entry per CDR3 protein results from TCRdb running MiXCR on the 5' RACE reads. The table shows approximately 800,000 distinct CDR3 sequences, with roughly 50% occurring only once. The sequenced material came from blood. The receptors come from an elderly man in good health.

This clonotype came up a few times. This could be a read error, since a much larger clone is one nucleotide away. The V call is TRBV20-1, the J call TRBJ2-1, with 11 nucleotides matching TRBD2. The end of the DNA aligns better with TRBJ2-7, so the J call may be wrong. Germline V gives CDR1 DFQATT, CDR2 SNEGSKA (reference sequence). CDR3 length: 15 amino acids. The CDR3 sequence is CSARVLAGAGNEQYF. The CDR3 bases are TGCAGTGCTAGGGTACTAGCGGGAGCGGGGAATGAGCAGTACTTC.

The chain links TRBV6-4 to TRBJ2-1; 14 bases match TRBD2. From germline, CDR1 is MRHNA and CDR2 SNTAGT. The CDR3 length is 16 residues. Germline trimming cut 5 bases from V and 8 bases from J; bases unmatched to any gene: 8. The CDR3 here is CASSKTGTSGSYEQFF. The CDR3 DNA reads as TGTGCCAGCAGTAAAACCGGGACTAGCGGGAGTTATGAGCAGTTCTTC.

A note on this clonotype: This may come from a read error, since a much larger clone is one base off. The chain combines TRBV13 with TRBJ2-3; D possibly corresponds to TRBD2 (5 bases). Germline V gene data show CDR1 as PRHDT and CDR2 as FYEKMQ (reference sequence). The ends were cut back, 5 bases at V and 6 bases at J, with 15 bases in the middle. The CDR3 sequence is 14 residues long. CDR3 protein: CASSPSDSRDTQYF. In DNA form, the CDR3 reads TGTGCCAGCAGCCCGTCGGACTCTCGGGATACGCAGTATTTT.

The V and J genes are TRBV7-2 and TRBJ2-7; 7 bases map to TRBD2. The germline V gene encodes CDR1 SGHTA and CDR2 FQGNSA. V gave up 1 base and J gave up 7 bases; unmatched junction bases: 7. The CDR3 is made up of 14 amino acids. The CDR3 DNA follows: TGTGCCAGCAGCTTAGACGGGAGGATTGGGGAGCAGTACTTC. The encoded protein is CASSLDGRIGEQYF.

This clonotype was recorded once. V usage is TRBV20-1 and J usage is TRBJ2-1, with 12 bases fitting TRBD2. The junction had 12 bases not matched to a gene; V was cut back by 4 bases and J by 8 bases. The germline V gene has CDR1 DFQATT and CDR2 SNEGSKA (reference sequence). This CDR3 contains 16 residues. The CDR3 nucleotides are TGCAGTGCTACGCCCGGACTAGCGGGATGGATGGATGAGCAGTTCTTC. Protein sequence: CSATPGLAGWMDEQFF.

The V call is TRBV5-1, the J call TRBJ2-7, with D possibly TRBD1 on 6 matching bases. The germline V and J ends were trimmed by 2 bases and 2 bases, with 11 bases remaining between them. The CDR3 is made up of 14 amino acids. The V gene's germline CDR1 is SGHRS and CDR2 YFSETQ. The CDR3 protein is CASSLKDRTYEQYF. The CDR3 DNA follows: TGCGCCAGCAGCTTAAAGGACAGAACCTACGAGCAGTACTTC.

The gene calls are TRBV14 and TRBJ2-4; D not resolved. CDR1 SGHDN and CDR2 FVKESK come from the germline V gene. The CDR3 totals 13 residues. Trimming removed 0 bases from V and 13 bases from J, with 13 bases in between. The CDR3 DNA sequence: TGTGCCAGCAGCCAAGACCGCCGCATGGGACAGTACTTC. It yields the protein CASSQDRRMGQYF.

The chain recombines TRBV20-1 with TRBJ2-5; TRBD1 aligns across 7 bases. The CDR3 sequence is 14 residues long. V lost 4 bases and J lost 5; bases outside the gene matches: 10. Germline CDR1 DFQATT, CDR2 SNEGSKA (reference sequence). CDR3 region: CSATPGQRRETQYF. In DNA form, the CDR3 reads TGCAGTGCTACTCCGGGACAGAGGAGGGAGACCCAGTACTTC.

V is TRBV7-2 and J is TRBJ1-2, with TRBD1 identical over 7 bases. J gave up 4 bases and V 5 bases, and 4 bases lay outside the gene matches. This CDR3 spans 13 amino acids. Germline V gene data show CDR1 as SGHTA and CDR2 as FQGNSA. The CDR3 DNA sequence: TGTGCCAGCAGCGGGACAGCCGTCTATGGCTACACCTTC. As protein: CASSGTAVYGYTF.

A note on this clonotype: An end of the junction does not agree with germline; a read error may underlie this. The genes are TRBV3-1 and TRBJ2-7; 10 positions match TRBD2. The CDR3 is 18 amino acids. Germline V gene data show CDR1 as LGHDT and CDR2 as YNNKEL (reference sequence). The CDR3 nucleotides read TGTGCCAGCAGCCAAACCGTCGACTCTAGCGGGGGAACCTACGAGCAGAACTTC. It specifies CASSQTVDSSGGTYEQNF.

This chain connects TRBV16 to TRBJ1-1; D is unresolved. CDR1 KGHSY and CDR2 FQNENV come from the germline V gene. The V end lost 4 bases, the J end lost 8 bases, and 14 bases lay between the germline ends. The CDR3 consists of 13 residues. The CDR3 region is CASSLDLREEAFF. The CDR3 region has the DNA TGTGCCAGCAGCCTAGACCTCCGGGAGGAAGCTTTCTTT.

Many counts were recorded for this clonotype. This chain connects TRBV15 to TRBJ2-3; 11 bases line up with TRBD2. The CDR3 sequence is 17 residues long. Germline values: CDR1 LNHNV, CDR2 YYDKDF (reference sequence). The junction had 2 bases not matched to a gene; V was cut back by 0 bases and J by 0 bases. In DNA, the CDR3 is TGTGCCACCAGCAGAGATAGGACTAGCGGGAGCACAGATACGCAGTATTTT. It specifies CATSRDRTSGSTDTQYF.

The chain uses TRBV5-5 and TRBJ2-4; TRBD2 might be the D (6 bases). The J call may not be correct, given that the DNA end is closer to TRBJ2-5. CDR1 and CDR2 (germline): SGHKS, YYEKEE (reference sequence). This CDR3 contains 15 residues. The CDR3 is CASSLASREAETQYF. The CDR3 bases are TGTGCCAGCAGCTTGGCCAGCAGGGAGGCAGAGACCCAGTACTTC.

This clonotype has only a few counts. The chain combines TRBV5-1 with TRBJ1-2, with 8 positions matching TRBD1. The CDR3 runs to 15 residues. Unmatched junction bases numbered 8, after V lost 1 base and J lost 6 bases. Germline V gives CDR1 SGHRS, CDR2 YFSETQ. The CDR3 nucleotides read TGCGCCAGCAGCTTGTTTCCAGGGGGCGCAAATGGCTACACCTTC. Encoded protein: CASSLFPGGANGYTF. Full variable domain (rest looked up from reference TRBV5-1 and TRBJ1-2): KAGVTQTPRYLIKTRGQQVTLSCSPISGHRSVSWYQQTPGQGLQFLFEYFSETQRNKGNFPGRFSGRQFSNSRSEMNVSTLELGDSALYLCASSLFPGGANGYTFGSGTRLTVV.

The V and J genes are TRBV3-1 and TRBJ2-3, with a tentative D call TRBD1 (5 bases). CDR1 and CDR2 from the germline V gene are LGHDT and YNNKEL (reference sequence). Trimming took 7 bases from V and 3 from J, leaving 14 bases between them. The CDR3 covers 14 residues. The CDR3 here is CASTAGRWTDTQYF. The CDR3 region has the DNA TGTGCCAGCACCGCAGGGCGGTGGACAGATACGCAGTATTTT.

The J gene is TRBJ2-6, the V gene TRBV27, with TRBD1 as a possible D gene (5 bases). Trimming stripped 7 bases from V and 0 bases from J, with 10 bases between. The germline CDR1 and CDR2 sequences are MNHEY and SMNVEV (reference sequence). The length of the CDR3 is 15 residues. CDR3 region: CASTLTVSGANVLTF. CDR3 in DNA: TGTGCCAGCACCCTGACAGTCTCTGGGGCCAACGTCCTGACTTTC.

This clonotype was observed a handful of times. This CDR3 is CSASPRTGGFNSPLHF. The CDR3 region has the DNA TGCAGTGCTAGCCCAAGGACAGGGGGCTTTAATTCACCCCTCCACTTT. This chain uses TRBV20-1 with TRBJ1-6; 11 bases fit TRBD1. The CDR3 spans 16 residues. After removal of 3 bases from V and 6 bases from J, the junction contained 7 bases not matched to a gene. Looked up from germline, CDR1 is DFQATT and CDR2 is SNEGSKA (reference sequence).

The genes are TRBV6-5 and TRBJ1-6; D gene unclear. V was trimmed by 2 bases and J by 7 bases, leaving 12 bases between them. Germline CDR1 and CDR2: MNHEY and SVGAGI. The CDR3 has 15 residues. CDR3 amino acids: CASSYGLTRNSPLHF. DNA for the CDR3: TGTGCCAGCAGTTACGGCTTAACACGGAATTCACCCCTCCACTTT.

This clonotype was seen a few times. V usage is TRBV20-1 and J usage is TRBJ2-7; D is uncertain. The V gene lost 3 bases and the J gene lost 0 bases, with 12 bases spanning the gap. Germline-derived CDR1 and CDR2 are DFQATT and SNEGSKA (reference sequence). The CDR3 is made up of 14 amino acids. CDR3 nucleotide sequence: TGCAGTGCTAGTTATAGTCCGACCTCCTACGAGCAGTACTTC. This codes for CSASYSPTSYEQYF.

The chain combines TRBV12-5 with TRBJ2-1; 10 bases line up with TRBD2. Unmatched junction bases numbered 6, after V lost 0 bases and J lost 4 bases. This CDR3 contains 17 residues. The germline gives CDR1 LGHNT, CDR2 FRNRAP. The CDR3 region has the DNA TGTGCTAGTGGTTTGGTGCTAGCGGGAGTCTCGTACAATGAGCAGTTCTTC. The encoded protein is CASGLVLAGVSYNEQFF. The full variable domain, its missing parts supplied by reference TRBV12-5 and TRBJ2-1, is DARVTQTPRHKVTEMGQEVTMRCQPILGHNTVFWYRQTMMQGLELLAYFRNRAPLDDSGMPKDRFSAEMPDATLATLKIQPSEPRDSAVYFCASGLVLAGVSYNEQFFGPGTRLTVL.

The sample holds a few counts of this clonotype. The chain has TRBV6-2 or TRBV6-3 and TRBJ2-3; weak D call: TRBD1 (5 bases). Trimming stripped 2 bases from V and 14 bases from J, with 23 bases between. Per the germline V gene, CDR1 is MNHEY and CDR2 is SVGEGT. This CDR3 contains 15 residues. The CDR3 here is CASSYDGPGHRYAYF. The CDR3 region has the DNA TGTGCCAGCAGTTACGATGGTCCAGGGCACAGATACGCGTATTTT.

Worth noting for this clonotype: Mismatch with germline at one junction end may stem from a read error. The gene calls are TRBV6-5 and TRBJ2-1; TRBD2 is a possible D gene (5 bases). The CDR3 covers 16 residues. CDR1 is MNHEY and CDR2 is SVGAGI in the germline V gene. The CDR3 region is CASSSGRRSSCNEQFF. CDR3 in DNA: TGTGCCAGCAGTAGCGGCCGGAGAAGCTCCTGCAATGAGCAGTTCTTC.

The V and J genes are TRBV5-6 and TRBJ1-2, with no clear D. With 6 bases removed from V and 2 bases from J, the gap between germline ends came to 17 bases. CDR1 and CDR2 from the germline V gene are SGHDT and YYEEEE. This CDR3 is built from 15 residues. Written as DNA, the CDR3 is TGTGCCAGCACCATCGGTCGGTCAGCCAACTATGGCTACACCTTC. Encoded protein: CASTIGRSANYGYTF.

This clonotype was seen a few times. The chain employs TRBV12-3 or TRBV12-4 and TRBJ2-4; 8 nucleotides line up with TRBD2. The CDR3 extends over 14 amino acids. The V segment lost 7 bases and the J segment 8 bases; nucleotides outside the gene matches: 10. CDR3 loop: CASTRSGVVDIQYF. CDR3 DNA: TGTGCCAGCACACGTAGCGGGGTGGTAGACATTCAGTACTTC.

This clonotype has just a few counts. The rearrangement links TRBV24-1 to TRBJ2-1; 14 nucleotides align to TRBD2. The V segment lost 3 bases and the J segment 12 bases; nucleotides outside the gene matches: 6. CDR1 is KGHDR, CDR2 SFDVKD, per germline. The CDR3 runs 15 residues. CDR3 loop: CATSDNTGTSGRQFF. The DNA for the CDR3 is TGTGCCACCAGTGATAATACCGGGACTAGCGGGAGGCAGTTCTTC.

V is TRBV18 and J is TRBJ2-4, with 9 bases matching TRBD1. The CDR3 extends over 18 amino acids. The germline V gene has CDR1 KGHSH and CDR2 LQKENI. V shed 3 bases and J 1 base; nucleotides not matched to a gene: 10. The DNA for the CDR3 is TGTGCCAGCTCACCGGGACAGGGTCTTACCTCTGCCAAAAACATTCAGTACTTC. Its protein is CASSPGQGLTSAKNIQYF. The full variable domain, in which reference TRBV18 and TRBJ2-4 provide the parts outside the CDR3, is NAGVMQNPRHLVRRRGQEARLRCSPMKGHSHVYWYRQLPEEGLKFMVYLQKENIIDESGMPKERFSAEFPKEGPSILRIQQVVRGDSAAYFCASSPGQGLTSAKNIQYFGAGTRLSVL.